This entry concerns a single T cell receptor beta chain. The source of the sample is a study of low-dose radiotherapy and immunotherapy resistance in tumors. About the research overall: Cohort 1 got 0.5 Gy per fraction every 2 weeks, 6.5 Gy in total.

Alpha and beta chains were covered, as first-strand cDNA relied on TRAV- and TRBV-specific primers. With a constant-region primer and a V-primer adapter, TCRs were subjected to roughly 18 PCR cycles of amplification. Each CDR3 protein gets one entry after TCRdb re-called the reads with MiXCR. This sample yields 35,000 to 50,000 distinct CDR3 sequences, of which roughly 28% are seen a single time; around 3.5% belongs to the top ten. Germline V CDR1 and CDR2: MNHNS, SASEGT. The V gene lost 7 bases and the J gene lost 6 bases, with 11 bases spanning the gap. The CDR3 sequence is 12 residues long. The time point: before trial treatment. Administered to the donors were nivolumab, ipilimumab, aspirin, low-dose cyclophosphamide and low-dose radiotherapy.

This clonotype was obtained from a male donor with gallbladder cancer. The gene calls are TRBV6-1 and TRBJ2-3, with D uncertain. Sequenced material: PBMCs, taken before treatment. The CDR3 nucleotides are TGTGCCAGCAACCTCGAAGTGGATACGCAGTATTTT. Protein: CASNLEVDTQYF.